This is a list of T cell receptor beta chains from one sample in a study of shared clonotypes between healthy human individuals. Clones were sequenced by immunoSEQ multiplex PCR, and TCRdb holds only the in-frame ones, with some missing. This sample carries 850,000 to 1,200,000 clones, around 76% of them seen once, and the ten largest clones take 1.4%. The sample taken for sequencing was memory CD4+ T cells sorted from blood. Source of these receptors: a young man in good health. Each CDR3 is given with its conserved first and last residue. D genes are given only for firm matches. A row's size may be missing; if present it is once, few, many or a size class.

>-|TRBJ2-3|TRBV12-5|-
TGTGCTAGTGGTTTGGTACCCCGAGACTCTCCAGATACGCAGTATTTT
CASGLVPRDSPDTQYF
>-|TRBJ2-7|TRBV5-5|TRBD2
TGTGCCAGCAGCTTGACGGGGGGGACATCCTACGAGCAGTACTTC
CASSLTGGTSYEQYF
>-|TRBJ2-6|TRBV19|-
TGTGCCAGTACGGTTATTACGGGCCGAGGCTCTGGGGCCAACGTCCTGACTTTC
CASTVITGRGSGANVLTF
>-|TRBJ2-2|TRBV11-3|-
TGTGCCAGCAGCTTAGATCGAGGGGCCGGGGAGCTGTTTTTT
CASSLDRGAGELFF
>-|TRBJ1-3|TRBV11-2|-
TGTGCCAGCAGCTTAGCCCTGGACCTGCGGGGCACCATATATTTT
CASSLALDLRGTIYF
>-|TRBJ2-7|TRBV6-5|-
TGTGCCAGCAGCCGCGCACAGGGATCTGGGGAGCAGTACTTC
CASSRAQGSGEQYF
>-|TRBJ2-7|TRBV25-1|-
TGTGCCAGCAGTCCCCGGGACGTAGGCTACGAGCAGTACTTC
CASSPRDVGYEQYF
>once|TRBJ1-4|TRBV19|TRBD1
TGTGCCAGTAGTTCGACAGGGGCTAATGAAAAACTGTTTTTT
CASSSTGANEKLFF
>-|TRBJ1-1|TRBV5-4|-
TGTGCCAGCAGCTTGAAGGCCAGGGTGAACACTGAAGCTTTCTTT
CASSLKARVNTEAFF
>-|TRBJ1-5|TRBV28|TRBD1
TGTGCCAGCAGTTTTGGTAAAGACAGGGGTAATCAGCCCCAGCATTTT
CASSFGKDRGNQPQHF
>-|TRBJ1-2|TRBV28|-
TGTGCCAGCAGTTGGGACTCCTATGGCTACACCTTC
CASSWDSYGYTF
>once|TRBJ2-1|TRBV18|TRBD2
TGTGCCAGCTCACCACCGGCTAGCGGGGGAGTCAATGAGCAGTTCTTC
CASSPPASGGVNEQFF
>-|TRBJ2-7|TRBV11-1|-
TGTGCCAGCAGCTTAGCAAGACAGTCCTACGAGCAGTACTTC
CASSLARQSYEQYF
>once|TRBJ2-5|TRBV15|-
TGTGCCACCAGCAGAGATAGGGCAGAGTTGGAGACCCAGTACTTC
CATSRDRAELETQYF
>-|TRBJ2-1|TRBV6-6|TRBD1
TGTGCCAGCAGTCTGGACAGGGGCAGTTACAATGAGCAGTTCTTC
CASSLDRGSYNEQFF
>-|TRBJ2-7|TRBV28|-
TGTGCCAGCACGCGGGGAGCCTACGAGCAGTACTTC
CASTRGAYEQYF
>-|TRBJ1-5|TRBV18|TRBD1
TGTGCCAGCTCACCAGGGACAGGGGGCCTCCAGCCCCAGCATTTT
CASSPGTGGLQPQHF
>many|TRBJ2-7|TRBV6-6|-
TGTGCCAGCAACTCGGGAATTAGCTCCTACGAGCAGTACTTC
CASNSGISSYEQYF
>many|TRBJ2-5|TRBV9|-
TGTGCCAGCAGCGCCGAGCGTGGTCTAGCGCACGAGACCCAGTACTTC
CASSAERGLAHETQYF
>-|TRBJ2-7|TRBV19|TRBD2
TGTGCCAGTAGTCGCCGGACTAGCTCCTACGAGCAGTACTTC
CASSRRTSSYEQYF
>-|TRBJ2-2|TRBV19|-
TGTGCCAGTATGGGGACACCGGGAACCGGGGAGCTGTTTTTT
CASMGTPGTGELFF
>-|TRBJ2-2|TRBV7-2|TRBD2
TGTGCCAGCAGCGAGAGGACTAGCGCCGGGGAGCTGTTTTTT
CASSERTSAGELFF
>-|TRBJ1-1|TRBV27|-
TGTGCCAGCAGTTACGGCTTGTCAACCACTGAAGCTTTCTTT
CASSYGLSTTEAFF
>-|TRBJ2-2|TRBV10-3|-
TGTGCCATCAGTGAGTCGGTCTTCTTGAACACCGGGGAGCTGTTTTTT
CAISESVFLNTGELFF
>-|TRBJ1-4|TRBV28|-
TGTGCCAGCAGTGGAGCGGGACTGACTAATGAAAAACTGTTTTTT
CASSGAGLTNEKLFF
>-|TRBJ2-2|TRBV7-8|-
TGTGCCAGCACCCTTTCGGAGAACACCGGGGAGCTGTTTTTT
CASTLSENTGELFF
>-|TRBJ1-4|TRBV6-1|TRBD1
TGTGCCAGCAGTGAACAGGGGGGAGAAAAACTGTTTTTT
CASSEQGGEKLFF
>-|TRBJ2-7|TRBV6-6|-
TGTGCCAGCATTGGGGACTCCTACGAGCAGTACTTC
CASIGDSYEQYF
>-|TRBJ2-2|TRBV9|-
TGTGCCAGCAGCGACCCCGTTCGAGTGACTGGGGAGCTGTTTTTT
CASSDPVRVTGELFF
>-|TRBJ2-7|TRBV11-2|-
TGTGCCAGCAGCTTTTCATCGAACCCTTCCTACGAGCAGTACTTC
CASSFSSNPSYEQYF
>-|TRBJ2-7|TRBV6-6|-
TGTGCCAGCAGTTCTCCACCACCGGGCGAGCAGTACTTC
CASSSPPPGEQYF
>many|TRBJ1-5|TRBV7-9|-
TGTGCCAGCAGCCCGACAGGTAATCAGCCCCAGCATTTT
CASSPTGNQPQHF
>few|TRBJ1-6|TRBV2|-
TGTGCCATACAGACATCACTCGGTTCACCCCTCCACTTT
CAIQTSLGSPLHF
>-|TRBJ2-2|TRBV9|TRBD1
TGTGCCAGCAGCGCCGGGACAGGCAACACCGGGGAGCTGTTTTTT
CASSAGTGNTGELFF
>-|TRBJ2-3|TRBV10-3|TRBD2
TGTGCCATCAGTGAGTCGACACGGGAGGGCGGCACAGATACGCAGTATTTT
CAISESTREGGTDTQYF
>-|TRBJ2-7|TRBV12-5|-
TGTGCTAGTGGTTTTAACGGTAGATCCTACGAGCAGTACTTC
CASGFNGRSYEQYF
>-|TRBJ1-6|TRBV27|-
TGTGCCAGCAGTCTTCTAAGGGTTAATTCACCCCTCCACTTT
CASSLLRVNSPLHF
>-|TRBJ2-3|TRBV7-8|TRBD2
TGTGCCAGCAGCGTCACTAGCGGGAGTCTAGATACGCAGTATTTT
CASSVTSGSLDTQYF
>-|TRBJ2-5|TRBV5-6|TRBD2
TGTGCCAGCAGCTTGGCGACTAGCGGGGGGTTGGAGACCCAGTACTTC
CASSLATSGGLETQYF
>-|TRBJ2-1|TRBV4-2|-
TGTGCCAGCAGCCAAGACGGGGCGCAAACTGCCTACAATGAGCAGTTCTTC
CASSQDGAQTAYNEQFF
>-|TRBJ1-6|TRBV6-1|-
TGTGCCAGCAGGTCGGGACACGCGTTATCGGCCCTCCACTTT
CASRSGHALSALHF
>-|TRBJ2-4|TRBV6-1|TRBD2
TGTGCCAGCAGGAGACTAGCGGGAGGAGTAAACATTCAGTACTTC
CASRRLAGGVNIQYF